Included here is one TCR beta chain sequence, with context. Assay: immunoSEQ multiplex PCR; the TCRdb copy retains only in-frame clones and omits some. The table shows roughly 330,000 clones, with 87% occurring only once. From the approximately 120-subject validation cohort, which was separate from the approximately 700-subject first cohort, the donors were drawn. The CDR3 is 12 amino acids. V lost 2 bases and J lost 10, with 10 bases in between. In germline, CDR1 is MNHEY, CDR2 SVGAGI. The data were taken from a study of cytomegalovirus exposure and HLA in healthy donors. For the study at large: The 120 validation repertoires, a later analysis reported, used the same platform as the roughly 730 repertoires from the first cohort.

This chain uses TRBV6-5 with TRBJ2-3, with D tentatively TRBD2 (6 bases). The specimen was PBMCs. This clonotype originated in a woman in her 30s in good health and CMV-seropositive. This CDR3 reads CASSYQGGAQYF. CDR3 DNA sequence: TGTGCCAGCAGTTACCAGGGAGGTGCGCAGTATTTT.